Given below is one T cell receptor (beta chain) in context. Its antigen is still unknown. Unique molecular identifiers were present in the TCR beta cDNA libraries. The T cell input of about 0.9 to 10 million gave approximately 500,000 cDNA molecules. TCRdb re-called the PCR reads with MiXCR, one entry per CDR3 protein. The data contain hundreds of thousands of distinct CDR3 sequences, around 60% of them seen just once; the ten biggest clones take up roughly 10%. The sample comes from a study of post-analysis software for immune sequencing data. Whole-study context: In terms of disease course, relapsing-remitting, secondary progressive and progressive-relapsing multiple sclerosis were included. Overall study findings and caveats: Multiple sclerosis patients had significantly lower normalized Chao1 diversity than controls. The authors found that F measure strongly co-clustered same-batch samples.

Sequenced: blood. This receptor was obtained from a girl aged 2 to 10 with multiple sclerosis.

As DNA, the CDR3 is TGTGCCTGGAATCGGGACAGTATGAACACTGAAGCTTTCTTT. Its translation: CAWNRDSMNTEAFF. The chain recombines TRBV30 with TRBJ1-1; 7 nucleotides match TRBD1. Germline assignment: CDR1 GTSNPN and CDR2 SVGIG (reference sequence). The junction had 5 bases not matched to a gene; V was cut back by 4 bases and J by 0 bases. This CDR3 contains 14 residues.